The clone carrying this T cell receptor (beta chain) was seen ten or more times. This record belongs to a study of T-cell reconstitution after alpha-beta-depleted transplantation in children. This CDR3 has 15 residues. Germline V gene sequence: CDR1 SGHRS, CDR2 YFSETQ. V lost 2 bases to trimming and J lost 3 bases; unmatched junction nucleotides: 2. The TCRbeta library incorporated unique molecular identifiers. TCRdb reprocessed the PCR reads with MiXCR, giving one entry per CDR3 protein. Here the sample spans almost 600,000 distinct CDR3 sequences, 27% being singletons. The sample consisted of PBMCs, taken before TCRalphabeta/CD19-depleted stem cell transplant. The chain has TRBV5-1 and TRBJ2-1, with 10 bases identical to TRBD2. The clonotype originates from a boy under two years old with Wiskott-Aldrich syndrome, due to receive a stem cell transplant. CDR3 amino acids: CASSLRTSGYNEQFF. DNA of the CDR3: TGCGCCAGCAGCTTACGGACTAGCGGCTACAATGAGCAGTTCTTC.